Sequencing of this T cell receptor (beta chain) was carried out in a study of regulatory T cells in long-lasting Graves disease. This CDR3 contains 14 residues. V was clipped by 7 bases and J by 4 bases; unmatched bases: 9. Germline V gene data show CDR1 as LNHNV and CDR2 as YYDKDF (reference sequence). Time point: newly diagnosed GD, antithyroid drugs for less than 3 months. Making the TCR library involved RNA that had been extracted from PBMCs. Roughly 10 milliliters of peripheral blood were drawn into EDTA tubes. CDR3 regions were amplified by Arm-PCR using iRepertoire HTBI primers to build TCR beta libraries. TCRdb analysed the multiplex PCR reads with MiXCR anew, one entry per CDR3 protein. This sample has hundreds of thousands of distinct CDR3 sequences, with 15% to 18% found just once.

Sequenced here: peripheral blood mononuclear cells (PBMCs), sampled at new diagnosis, from a patient treated with antithyroid drugs. The source of this sequence is a female donor with Graves disease. The chain is built from TRBV15 and TRBJ1-2, with 7 bases aligning to TRBD1. The DNA of the CDR3 is TGTGCCACCATGAGGGGGCATAGGGGCTATGGCTACACCTTC. Translated: CATMRGHRGYGYTF.